The clone carrying this T cell receptor beta chain has ten or more counts. The entry originates in a study of T cells after yellow fever vaccination. TCRdb fed the 5' RACE reads into MiXCR, producing one record per CDR3 protein. The table has about 130,000 distinct CDR3 sequences, approximately 8.4% seen once. V dropped 5 bases and J dropped 10 bases, with 12 bases sitting between them. In germline, CDR1 is SGHAT, CDR2 FQNNGV. The CDR3 runs to 12 residues. The rearrangement uses TRBV11-2 and TRBJ2-1, with a weak D call TRBD2 (5 bases). The TCR originated in a man between 18 and 35 years old who received the YFV17D yellow fever vaccine. Sequenced material: CD8+ T cells sorted from PBMCs, taken on the day of the yellow fever booster vaccination. In nucleotides, the CDR3 is TGTGCCAGCAGCGTTTTACAGCGGGAGCAGTTCTTC. Protein sequence: CASSVLQREQFF.